One and the same sample provided the 17 T cell receptor beta chains below, sequenced in a study of T cell responses to AZD1222 COVID-19 vaccine. Method: immunoSEQ multiplex PCR; TCRdb's copy keeps in-frame clones and lacks some. The table records approximately 190,000 clones, approximately 93% of them present only once. The source material was peripheral blood, sampled 28 days after the second AZD1222 dose. These receptors were obtained from an adult who received the AZD1222 COVID-19 vaccine.

V is TRBV6-5 and J is TRBJ1-4; D is perhaps TRBD1 (5 bases). CDR3 length: 13 residues. CDR1 and CDR2 (germline): MNHEY, SVGAGI. The V end lost 8 bases, the J end lost 5 bases, and 12 bases lay between the germline ends. The chain's CDR3 is CASSGTKNEKLFF. The CDR3 DNA sequence: TGTGCCAGCTCCGGGACGAAAAATGAAAAACTGTTTTTT.

This chain joins TRBV7-2 and TRBJ2-1; TRBD1 matches at 8 bases. Trimming took 5 bases from V and 15 from J; bases not matched to a gene: 6. Germline loops: CDR1 SGHTA, CDR2 FQGNSA. The CDR3 is 11 amino acids. DNA for the CDR3: TGTGCCAGCAGCACCGGGGACAGGCGGTTCTTC. Its translation: CASSTGDRRFF.

This rearrangement joins TRBV4-1 to TRBJ1-4; possible D gene TRBD1, 5 bases. Trimming shortened V by 5 bases and J by 8 bases, and 18 bases separated the two germline ends. Germline CDR1 and CDR2: MGHRA and YSYEKL. The length of the CDR3 is 15 residues. The DNA for the CDR3 is TGCGCCAGCAGCGCCGACAGAGGCCCCGCCGAAAAACTGTTTTTT. Translating it yields CASSADRGPAEKLFF.

This sequence joins TRBV4-1 and TRBJ1-6; 8 nucleotides align to TRBD1. CDR3 length equals 15 residues. Trimming at V came to 1 base and at J to 8 bases, leaving 4 bases not matched to a gene. Germline CDR1 and CDR2: MGHRA and YSYEKL. This CDR3 is CASSQVTGVHSPLHF. CDR3 sequence (DNA): TGCGCCAGCAGCCAAGTGACAGGGGTACATTCACCCCTCCACTTT.

The chain joins TRBV5-1 to TRBJ1-2, with D possibly matching TRBD1 (5 bases). V was pared by 4 bases and J by 0 bases, with 10 bases between. Germline V gives CDR1 SGHRS, CDR2 YFSETQ. The CDR3 contains 14 residues. CDR3 DNA sequence: TGCGCCAGCAGCAAGGACAAACCTAACTATGGCTACACCTTC. Translated, it gives CASSKDKPNYGYTF.

This clone has more than one count but fewer than ten. The sample carries other DNA sequences with the same CDR3. The gene calls are TRBV2 and TRBJ1-5; D might be TRBD1 (6 bases). Trimming removed 3 bases from V and 6 bases from J, with 12 bases in between. The length of the CDR3 is 14 residues. Germline CDR1 SNHLY, CDR2 FYNNEI. CDR3 in amino acids: CASSENQGSQPQHF. The CDR3 nucleotides read TGTGCCAGCAGTGAGAATCAGGGGAGTCAGCCCCAGCATTTT.

This chain uses TRBV7-9 with TRBJ1-1; perhaps TRBD1 as D (5 bases). With 1 base removed from V and 8 bases from J, the gap between germline ends came to 11 bases. Per germline, CDR1 SEHNR and CDR2 FQNEAQ (reference sequence). The CDR3 extends over 13 amino acids. CDR3 residues: CASSLGEGREAFF. CDR3 bases: TGTGCCAGCAGCTTAGGAGAGGGGAGGGAAGCTTTCTTT.

The chain recombines TRBV11-2 with TRBJ1-1; 7 bases are a match to TRBD1. Looked up from germline, CDR1 is SGHAT and CDR2 is FQNNGV. The CDR3 is made up of 14 amino acids. Losses at the gene ends were 1 base for V and 3 bases for J; bases not matched to a gene: 2. The CDR3 region has the DNA TGTGCCAGCAGCTTAGTGAGGGGGCACACTGAAGCTTTCTTT. It encodes CASSLVRGHTEAFF.

The V and J genes are TRBV7-2 and TRBJ1-1; D may be TRBD1 (5 bases). The CDR3 runs 15 residues. V shed 1 base and J shed 10 bases, with 19 bases lying between them. Per germline, CDR1 SGHTA and CDR2 FQGNSA. CDR3 coding DNA: TGTGCCAGCAGCTTAGAAGCAGGGAGGGAGGTTACAGCTTTCTTT. It translates to CASSLEAGREVTAFF.

The J gene is TRBJ1-6, the V gene TRBV28, with 7 bases fitting TRBD1. Germline assignment: CDR1 MDHEN and CDR2 SYDVKM. CDR3 length: 16 residues. The J segment lost 5 bases and the V segment lost 4 bases, leaving 8 bases of the junction unmatched. The CDR3: CASSSQWDSDNSPLHF. The CDR3 DNA sequence: TGTGCCAGCAGTTCCCAATGGGACAGTGATAATTCACCCCTCCACTTT.

This clone was found once. The chain joins TRBV7-6 to TRBJ1-5, with TRBD1 matching over 9 bases. The trim removed 5 bases at V and 6 bases at J, leaving 8 bases unmatched. In germline, CDR1 is SGHVS, CDR2 FNYEAQ. This CDR3 comprises 15 residues. The CDR3 region is CASSIGQGSGQPQHF. The CDR3 region has the DNA TGTGCCAGCAGCATCGGACAGGGGAGTGGTCAGCCCCAGCATTTT.

This clone was counted a single time. The CDR3 region has the DNA TGTGCCATCAGTGACACGGTCGGGGAGCTGTTTTTT. This sequence encodes CAISDTVGELFF. The V call is TRBV10-3, the J call TRBJ2-2; D is ambiguous. Trimming removed 3 bases at V and 7 bases at J, with 6 bases between. CDR3 size: 12 residues. Germline assignment: CDR1 ENHRY and CDR2 SYGVKD.

The chain has TRBV19 and TRBJ1-2; D remains ambiguous. The CDR3 totals 16 residues. V was pared by 7 bases and J by 4 bases, with 22 bases between. Per germline, CDR1 LNHDA and CDR2 SQIVND (reference sequence). Here the CDR3 reads CASTSPGGGIIYGYTF. As DNA, the CDR3 is TGTGCCAGTACCTCCCCTGGCGGAGGGATCATCTATGGCTACACCTTC.

This rearrangement joins TRBV4-2 to TRBJ2-1; 8 nucleotides align to TRBD2. Germline assignment: CDR1 LGHNA and CDR2 YNFKEQ. The CDR3 loop spans 18 amino acids. The trim removed 0 bases at V and 0 bases at J, leaving 7 bases unmatched. CDR3 nucleotide sequence: TGTGCCAGCAGCCAAGAAGAAAACGGGGGGGCCTCCTACAATGAGCAGTTCTTC. The encoded protein is CASSQEENGGASYNEQFF.

Details on this clone: The sample contains more than one DNA sequence encoding this CDR3. CDR3 coding DNA: TGTGCCAGCAGCCTCGAGCGTTATGGCTACACCTTC. Amino acid sequence: CASSLERYGYTF. The genes are TRBV28 and TRBJ1-2; D unclear. Trimming left V 6 bases short and J 5 bases short, with 10 bases between. CDR1 is MDHEN, CDR2 SYDVKM, per germline. The CDR3 is 12 amino acids.

The chain uses TRBV5-6 and TRBJ2-5, with D possibly matching TRBD2 (6 bases). CDR3 length: 13 residues. Germline CDR1 SGHDT, CDR2 YYEEEE. V shed 2 bases and J shed 5 bases, with 10 bases lying between them. CDR3 bases: TGTGCCAGCAGCTTAGAAGGGAGGGAGACCCAGTACTTC. Amino acids: CASSLEGRETQYF.

V gene TRBV2 combines with J gene TRBJ2-7, with a tentative D call TRBD1 (6 bases). V was clipped by 1 base and J by 3 bases, with 10 bases between them. CDR1 SNHLY and CDR2 FYNNEI come from the germline V gene. The CDR3 extends over 14 amino acids. CDR3 nucleotide sequence: TGTGCCAGCAGTGAAGGGACAGAAAACTACGAGCAGTACTTC. Its translation: CASSEGTENYEQYF.